This T cell receptor (beta chain) was recovered during a study of shared clonotypes between healthy human individuals. The CDR3 runs to 15 residues. Germline CDR1 reads ENHRY; CDR2 reads SYGVKD. Trimming removed 3 bases at V and 4 bases at J, with 15 bases between. Naive CD8 populations comprised CD45RO-negative cells positively selected for CCR7, excluding terminally differentiated effector memory CD45RA+ cells. Sequenced by immunoSEQ multiplex PCR; TCRdb stores in-frame clones only, minus some. The sample holds some 2.1 million clones, approximately 94% seen once. Sample: naive CD8+ T cells sorted from blood. The source of this sequence is a young man in good health. This chain joins TRBV10-3 and TRBJ2-5; TRBD2 is a possible D gene (6 bases). The CDR3 region is CAISDPGLRGETQYF. DNA of the CDR3: TGTGCCATCAGTGACCCGGGACTTAGGGGAGAGACCCAGTACTTC.